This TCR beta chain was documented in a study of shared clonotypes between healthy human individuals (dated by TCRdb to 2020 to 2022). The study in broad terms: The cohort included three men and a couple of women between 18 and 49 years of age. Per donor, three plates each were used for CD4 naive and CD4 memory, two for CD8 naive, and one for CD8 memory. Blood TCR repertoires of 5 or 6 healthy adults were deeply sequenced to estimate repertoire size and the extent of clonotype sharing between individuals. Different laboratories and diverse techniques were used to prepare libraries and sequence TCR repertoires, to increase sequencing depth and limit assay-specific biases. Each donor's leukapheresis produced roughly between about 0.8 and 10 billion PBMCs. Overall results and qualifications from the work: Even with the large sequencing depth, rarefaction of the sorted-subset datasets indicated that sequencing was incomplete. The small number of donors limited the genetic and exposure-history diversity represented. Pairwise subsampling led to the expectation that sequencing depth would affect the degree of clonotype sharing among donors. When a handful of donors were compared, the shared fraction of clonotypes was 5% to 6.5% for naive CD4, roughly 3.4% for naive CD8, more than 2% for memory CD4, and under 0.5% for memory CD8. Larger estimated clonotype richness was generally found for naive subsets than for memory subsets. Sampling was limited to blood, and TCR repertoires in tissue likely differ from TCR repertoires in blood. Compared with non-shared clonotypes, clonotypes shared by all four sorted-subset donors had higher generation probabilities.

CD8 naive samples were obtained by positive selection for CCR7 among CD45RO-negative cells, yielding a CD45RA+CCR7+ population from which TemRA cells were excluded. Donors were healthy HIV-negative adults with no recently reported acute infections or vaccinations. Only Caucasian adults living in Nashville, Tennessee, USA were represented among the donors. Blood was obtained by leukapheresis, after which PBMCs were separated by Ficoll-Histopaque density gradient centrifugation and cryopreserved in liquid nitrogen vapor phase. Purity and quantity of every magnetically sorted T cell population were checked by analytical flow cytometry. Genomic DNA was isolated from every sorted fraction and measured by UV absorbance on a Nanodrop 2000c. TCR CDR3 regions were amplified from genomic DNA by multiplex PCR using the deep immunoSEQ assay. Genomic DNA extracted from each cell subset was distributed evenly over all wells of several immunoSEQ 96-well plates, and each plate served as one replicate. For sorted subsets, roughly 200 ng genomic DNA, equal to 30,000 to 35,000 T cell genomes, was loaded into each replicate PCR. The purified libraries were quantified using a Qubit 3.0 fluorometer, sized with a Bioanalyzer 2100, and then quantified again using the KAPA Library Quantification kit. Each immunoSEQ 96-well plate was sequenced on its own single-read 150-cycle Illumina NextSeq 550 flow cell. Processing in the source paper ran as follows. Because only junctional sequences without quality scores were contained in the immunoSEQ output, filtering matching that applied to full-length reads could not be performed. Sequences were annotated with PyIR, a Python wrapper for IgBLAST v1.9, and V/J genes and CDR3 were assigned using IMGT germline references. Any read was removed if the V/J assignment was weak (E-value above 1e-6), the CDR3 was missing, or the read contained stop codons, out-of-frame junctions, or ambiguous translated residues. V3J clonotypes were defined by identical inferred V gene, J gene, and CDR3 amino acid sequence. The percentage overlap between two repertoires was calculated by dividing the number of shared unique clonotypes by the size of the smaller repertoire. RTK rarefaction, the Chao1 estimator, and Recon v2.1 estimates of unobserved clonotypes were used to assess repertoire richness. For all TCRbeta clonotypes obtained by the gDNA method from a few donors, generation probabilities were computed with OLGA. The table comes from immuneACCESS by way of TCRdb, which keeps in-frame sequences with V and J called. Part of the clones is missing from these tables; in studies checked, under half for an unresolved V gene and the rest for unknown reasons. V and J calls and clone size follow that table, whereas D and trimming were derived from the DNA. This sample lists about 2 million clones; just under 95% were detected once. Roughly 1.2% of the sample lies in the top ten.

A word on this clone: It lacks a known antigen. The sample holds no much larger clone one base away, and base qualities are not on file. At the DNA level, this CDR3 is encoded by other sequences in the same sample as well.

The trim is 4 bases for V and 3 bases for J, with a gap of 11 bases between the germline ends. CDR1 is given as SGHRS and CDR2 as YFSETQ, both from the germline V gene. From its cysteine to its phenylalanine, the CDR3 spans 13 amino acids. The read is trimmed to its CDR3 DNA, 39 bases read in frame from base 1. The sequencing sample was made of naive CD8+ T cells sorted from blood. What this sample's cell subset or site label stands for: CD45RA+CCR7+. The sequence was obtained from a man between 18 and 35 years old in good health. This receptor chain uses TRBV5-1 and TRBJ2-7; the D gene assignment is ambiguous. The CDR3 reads CASSLVVDYEQYF. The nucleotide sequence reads TGCGCCAGCAGCCTAGTTGTGGACTACGAGCAGTACTTC.